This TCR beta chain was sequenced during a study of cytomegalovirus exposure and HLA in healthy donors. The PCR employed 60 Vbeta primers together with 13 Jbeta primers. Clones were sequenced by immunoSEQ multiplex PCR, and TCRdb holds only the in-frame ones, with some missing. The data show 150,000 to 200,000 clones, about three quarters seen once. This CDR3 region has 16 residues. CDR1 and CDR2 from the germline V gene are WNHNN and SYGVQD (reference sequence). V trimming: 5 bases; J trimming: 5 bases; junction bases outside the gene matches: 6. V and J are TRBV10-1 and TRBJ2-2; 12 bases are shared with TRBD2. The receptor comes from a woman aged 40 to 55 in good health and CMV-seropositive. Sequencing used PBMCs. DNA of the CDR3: TGCGCCAGCAGTAAAACTAGCGGGAGGTGGACCGGGGAGCTGTTTTTT. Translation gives CASSKTSGRWTGELFF.